A single T cell receptor (beta chain) is shown here with its context. As yet, its antigen is unknown. The data were taken from a study of post-analysis software for immune sequencing data. About the research overall: Progressive-relapsing, secondary progressive and relapsing-remitting multiple sclerosis were among the disease courses included.

The library was made from cDNA and included unique molecular identifiers. With about 1 to 11 million T cells as the source, some 510,000 cDNA molecules resulted. TCRdb called the PCR reads again in MiXCR, with one record for every CDR3 protein. Among hundreds of thousands of distinct CDR3 sequences listed, roughly 45% were seen once. After removal of 7 bases from V and 2 bases from J, the junction contained 7 bases not matched to a gene. The CDR3 loop spans 14 amino acids. CDR1 SNHLY and CDR2 FYNNEI come from the germline V gene. General observations from the study: Batch-matched samples strongly co-clustered by F measure. Compared with controls, patients had more of five or six TRBV segments, including TRBV5-6, TRBV5-1 and TRBV20-1. Normalized Chao1 diversity in multiple sclerosis patients fell significantly below that of controls.

The sample comprised blood. This chain connects TRBV2 to TRBJ2-7; 8 bases map to TRBD2. The sequence derives from a girl aged 10-17 years with multiple sclerosis. The CDR3 protein is CASTRTSRPYEQYF. The CDR3 bases are TGTGCCAGCACCAGGACTAGCAGGCCCTACGAGCAGTACTTC.